Each of the 10 T cell receptor beta chains below was sequenced from the same sample in a study of T cell responses to AZD1222 COVID-19 vaccine. Here immunoSEQ multiplex PCR was the method, and the copy in TCRdb shows in-frame clones only, minus some. The sample lists roughly 150,000 clones, 92% occurring once. The sequencing used peripheral blood, collected on day 0 of AZD1222 vaccination. Source of these receptors: an adult in good health.

V gene TRBV29-1 combines with J gene TRBJ2-1; D ambiguous. Germline loops: CDR1 SQVTM, CDR2 ANQGSEA. Trimming removed 1 base at V and 7 bases at J, with 11 bases between. CDR3 length: 13 amino acids. This CDR3 reads CSVEALFKNEQFF. The DNA for the CDR3 is TGCAGCGTTGAAGCTCTATTTAAGAATGAGCAGTTCTTC.

V usage is TRBV6-5 and J usage is TRBJ1-5; D is perhaps TRBD1 (6 bases). There are 14 residues in the CDR3. Germline-derived CDR1 and CDR2 are MNHEY and SVGAGI. V was clipped by 6 bases and J by 4 bases, with 13 bases between them. This CDR3 reads CASSPGQLNQPQHF. The CDR3 DNA sequence: TGTGCCAGCAGCCCAGGACAGCTTAATCAGCCCCAGCATTTT.

The chain carries TRBV15 and TRBJ2-1; D perhaps matches TRBD1 (6 bases). The germline V gene has CDR1 LNHNV and CDR2 YYDKDF (reference sequence). This CDR3 region has 18 residues. Trimming shortened V by 1 base and J by 5 bases, and 21 bases separated the two germline ends. The CDR3 is CATSRVGARGRRNNEQFF. As DNA, the CDR3 is TGTGCCACCAGCAGAGTGGGGGCACGGGGACGGAGGAACAATGAGCAGTTCTTC.

This chain joins TRBV11-2 and TRBJ2-2; TRBD1 agrees at 8 bases. The V segment lost 6 bases and the J segment 3 bases; nucleotides outside the gene matches: 12. Germline V gene lookup returns CDR1 SGHAT and CDR2 FQNNGV. CDR3 length: 17 residues. CDR3 DNA: TGTGCCAGCAGGCGGACAGGGCCAACCATTTACACCGGGGAGCTGTTTTTT. This codes for CASRRTGPTIYTGELFF.

The genes are TRBV5-1 and TRBJ2-2; 10 positions match TRBD2. The CDR3 covers 16 residues. The germline V gene encodes CDR1 SGHRS and CDR2 YFSETQ. V shed 0 bases and J 6 bases; nucleotides not matched to a gene: 5. The CDR3 sequence: CASSLGSGRPAGELFF. DNA of the CDR3: TGCGCCAGCAGCTTGGGTAGCGGGAGGCCGGCCGGGGAGCTGTTTTTT.

The chain is built from TRBV3-1 (or the pseudogene TRBV3-2) and TRBJ1-3; D is uncertain. Germline V CDR1 and CDR2: LGHDT, YNNKEL (reference sequence). Trimming removed 4 bases from V and 8 bases from J, with 9 bases in between. The CDR3 is made up of 12 amino acids. Here the CDR3 DNA reads TGTGCCAGCAGCCCAGCCAGGCACACCATATATTTT. Translating gives CASSPARHTIYF.

V gene TRBV30 combines with J gene TRBJ1-5; D possibly corresponds to TRBD1 (5 bases). V lost 2 bases to trimming and J lost 7 bases, with 12 bases between them. This CDR3 contains 13 residues. The V gene's germline CDR1 is GTSNPN and CDR2 SVGIG (reference sequence). CDR3 sequence (DNA): TGTGCCTGGAGTTTAAGGGACCGACAGCCCCAGCATTTT. Its translation: CAWSLRDRQPQHF.

DNA for the CDR3: TGTGCCAGCAGTGAACAGGGGAGAGGCAATGAGCAGTTCTTC. Protein sequence: CASSEQGRGNEQFF. This chain links TRBV2 with TRBJ2-1, with D possibly being TRBD1 (6 bases). Germline V gives CDR1 SNHLY, CDR2 FYNNEI. The CDR3 runs to 14 residues. V lost 2 bases and J 6 bases, leaving 11 bases between the germline ends.

This clone came up once. The V and J genes are TRBV18 and TRBJ1-1; possible D gene TRBD1, 5 bases. V gave up 5 bases and J gave up 0 bases, with 19 bases separating them. Germline CDR1 and CDR2: KGHSH and LQKENI. The CDR3 covers 17 residues. Written as DNA, the CDR3 is TGTGCCAGCTCATCTAAACAGGTTAGGGGCATGAACACTGAAGCTTTCTTT. Its protein product is CASSSKQVRGMNTEAFF. Combining the CDR3 with reference TRBV18 and TRBJ1-1 gives the whole variable domain NAGVMQNPRHLVRRRGQEARLRCSPMKGHSHVYWYRQLPEEGLKFMVYLQKENIIDESGMPKERFSAEFPKEGPSILRIQQVVRGDSAAYFCASSSKQVRGMNTEAFFGQGTRLTVV.

This chain links TRBV6-5 with TRBJ2-5; 9 bases match TRBD2. The J segment lost 3 bases and the V segment lost 7 bases, leaving 9 bases of the junction unmatched. The germline V gene encodes CDR1 MNHEY and CDR2 SVGAGI. The CDR3 covers 15 residues. CDR3 bases: TGTGCCAGCACCAGGACTAGCGTGGTAAAAGAGACCCAGTACTTC. Its protein product is CASTRTSVVKETQYF.